The count of the clone carrying this TCR beta chain is one. This table comes from immunoSEQ multiplex PCR, and its TCRdb copy is limited to in-frame clones, with some not included. Of 2 million to 2.5 million clones listed, around 92% are singletons. This sample was included in a study of shared clonotypes between healthy human individuals. V lost 6 bases to trimming and J lost 0 bases; unmatched junction nucleotides: 5. The length of the CDR3 is 14 residues. Germline V gene data show CDR1 as SGHRS and CDR2 as YFSETQ. The sequenced material came from naive CD4+ T cells from PBMCs. Subset here: CD45RA+ positively selected. This receptor was identified in a man aged 18 to 29 in good health. Some clones in this sample may be carry-over from other donors' samples. This sequence joins TRBV5-1 and TRBJ1-1, with 7 bases identical to TRBD1. The CDR3, as DNA: TGCGCCAGCACCCAGACAGGGATGAACACTGAAGCTTTCTTT. Translation gives CASTQTGMNTEAFF.